The 16 T cell receptor beta chains below come from one sample, sequenced in a study of cytomegalovirus exposure and HLA in healthy donors. The PCR was carried out with 60 Vbeta primers and 13 Jbeta primers. TCRdb's copy holds only in-frame clones and misses some; the assay was immunoSEQ multiplex PCR. The table includes a few hundred thousand clones, roughly 80% detected once. Sequenced sample: PBMCs. The receptors come from a middle-aged man in good health and CMV-seronegative.

The chain has TRBV2 and TRBJ1-1; 10 nucleotides align to TRBD1. Germline V gives CDR1 SNHLY, CDR2 FYNNEI. V trimming: 5 bases; J trimming: 10 bases; junction bases outside the gene matches: 16. The CDR3 extends over 16 amino acids. CDR3 nucleotides: TGTGCCAGCAGTCCCCGATTATTGGGACAGGGGCAAGGAGCTTTCTTT. Translated, it gives CASSPRLLGQGQGAFF. Together with reference TRBV2 and TRBJ1-1, the CDR3 gives the full variable domain: EPEVTQTPSHQVTQMGQEVILRCVPISNHLYFYWYRQILGQKVEFLVSFYNNEISEKSEIFDDQFSVERPDGSNFTLKIRSTKLEDSAMYFCASSPRLLGQGQGAFFGQGTRLTVV.

V and J are TRBV6-1 and TRBJ2-1, with unresolved D. Germline V gives CDR1 MNHNS, CDR2 SASEGT. V was pared by 2 bases and J by 0 bases, with 11 bases between. The CDR3 loop spans 16 amino acids. This CDR3 reads CASSESPAVSYNEQFF. As DNA, the CDR3 is TGTGCCAGCAGTGAAAGCCCGGCGGTCTCCTACAATGAGCAGTTCTTC.

Points on this clone: Germline is not matched at one junction end, which may reflect a read error. V and J are TRBV11-2 and TRBJ2-7; no firm D call. Germline V gives CDR1 SGHAT, CDR2 FQNNGV. The length of the CDR3 is 14 residues. The CDR3 nucleotides read TGTGCCAGCAGCATAGACATGTCCTCCTACGAGCAGTACTTC. Protein sequence: CASSIDMSSYEQYF.

A single count supports this clone. Here the CDR3 reads CASSEEAGTDTQYF. For the CDR3, the DNA is TGTGCCAGCAGTGAGGAAGCGGGTACAGATACGCAGTATTTT. This sequence joins TRBV6-5 and TRBJ2-3; D perhaps matches TRBD2 (6 bases). Germline loops: CDR1 MNHEY, CDR2 SVGAGI. Trimming took 5 bases from V and 3 from J, leaving 12 bases between them. The CDR3 is 14 residues long.

The chain uses TRBV6-1 and TRBJ2-1, with a possible D match to TRBD2 (6 bases). The V gene's germline CDR1 is MNHNS and CDR2 SASEGT. The CDR3 is 13 amino acids. The V end lost 4 bases, the J end lost 4 bases, and 8 bases lay between the germline ends. CDR3 DNA sequence: TGTGCCAGCAGTGGGGGACTTTACAATGAGCAGTTCTTC. This translates into CASSGGLYNEQFF.

The chain is built from TRBV7-9 and TRBJ2-7; 8 bases are shared with TRBD2. CDR1 and CDR2 from the germline V gene are SEHNR and FQNEAQ (reference sequence). V shed 6 bases, J shed 2 bases, and the junction held 12 bases outside the gene matches. CDR3 length equals 16 residues. CDR3: CASSKWSREVPYEQYF. The CDR3 nucleotides read TGTGCCAGCAGTAAATGGTCGCGGGAGGTTCCCTACGAGCAGTACTTC.

The chain links TRBV5-1 to TRBJ1-1; 10 nucleotides line up with TRBD1. Unmatched junction bases numbered 12, after V lost 1 base and J lost 3 bases. Germline loops: CDR1 SGHRS, CDR2 YFSETQ. CDR3 length equals 18 residues. CDR3 sequence reads: CASSLRSFGQGVYTEAFF. CDR3 sequence (DNA): TGCGCCAGCAGCTTGCGGTCATTTGGACAGGGGGTTTACACTGAAGCTTTCTTT.

The chain links TRBV9 to TRBJ2-1; 15 positions match TRBD2. Germline V gene lookup returns CDR1 SGDLS and CDR2 YYNGEE. V lost 3 bases and J lost 2; bases outside the gene matches: 6. This CDR3 is built from 18 residues. The CDR3 protein is CASSAGLAGGPAYNEQFF. As DNA, the CDR3 is TGTGCCAGCAGCGCCGGACTAGCGGGGGGGCCGGCCTACAATGAGCAGTTCTTC.

The chain couples TRBV7-8 to TRBJ2-7; 7 bases agree with TRBD1. This CDR3 spans 14 amino acids. With V trimmed by 5 bases and J by 2 bases, 6 bases remained unmatched. CDR1 is SGHVS and CDR2 is FQNEAQ in the germline V gene. In DNA, the CDR3 is TGTGCCAGCAGCAGGGGGACAGACCCCTACGAGCAGTACTTC. It encodes CASSRGTDPYEQYF.

CDR3 sequence reads: CASSPPAGAYEQYF. CDR3 bases: TGTGCCAGCTCACCCCCGGCGGGGGCGTACGAGCAGTACTTC. This chain uses TRBV18 with TRBJ2-7, with a weak D call TRBD2 (7 bases). From germline, CDR1 is KGHSH and CDR2 LQKENI. CDR3 length equals 14 residues. Trimming removed 3 bases from V and 4 bases from J, with 13 bases in between.

The chain recombines TRBV7-2 with TRBJ2-2; TRBD2 might be the D (6 bases). CDR1 SGHTA and CDR2 FQGNSA come from the germline V gene. V was trimmed by 0 bases and J by 6 bases, leaving 11 bases between them. The CDR3 has 15 amino acids. The chain's CDR3 is CASSLALASAGELFF. CDR3 DNA: TGTGCCAGCAGCTTAGCGCTAGCGTCGGCCGGGGAGCTGTTTTTT.

CDR3 in amino acids: CASSPPTGSSYEQYF. For the CDR3, the DNA is TGCGCCAGCAGCCCCCCGACAGGTTCCTCCTACGAGCAGTACTTC. This chain joins TRBV5-1 and TRBJ2-7, with a tentative D call TRBD1 (6 bases). Germline values: CDR1 SGHRS, CDR2 YFSETQ. V was shortened by 4 bases and J by 0 bases, with 14 bases between the two germline ends. CDR3 size: 15 residues.

The genes are TRBV7-2 and TRBJ2-7, with 8 positions matching TRBD2. The CDR3 sequence is 14 residues long. V gave up 3 bases and J gave up 6 bases; unmatched junction bases: 7. Germline V gene data show CDR1 as SGHTA and CDR2 as FQGNSA. The CDR3 reads CASSFPAGAREQYF. For the CDR3, the DNA is TGTGCCAGCAGCTTTCCAGCGGGGGCACGCGAGCAGTACTTC.

The chain is built from TRBV7-2 and TRBJ2-1; 7 nucleotides match TRBD2. CDR3 length: 15 residues. Trimming took 4 bases from V and 0 from J; bases not matched to a gene: 3. Germline CDR1 is SGHTA and CDR2 is FQGNSA. CDR3 in amino acids: CASSYGRSSYNEQFF. CDR3 nucleotides: TGTGCCAGCAGCTACGGGAGGAGCTCCTACAATGAGCAGTTCTTC.

This clone was seen only once. The J gene is TRBJ2-7, the V gene TRBV7-8; perhaps TRBD2 as D (6 bases). The V end was cut by 1 base, the J end by 2 bases, with 9 bases between. CDR1 is SGHVS, CDR2 FQNEAQ, per germline. The CDR3 has 14 residues. For the CDR3, the DNA is TGTGCCAGCAGCTTAGACGGGGGACCCTACGAGCAGTACTTC. This encodes CASSLDGGPYEQYF.

The chain carries TRBV9 and TRBJ2-7, with 7 positions matching TRBD2. J lost 4 bases, V lost 0 bases, and 4 bases had no gene match. The CDR3 consists of 14 residues. Germline-derived CDR1 and CDR2 are SGDLS and YYNGEE. The DNA of the CDR3 is TGTGCCAGCAGCGTAGGGGGAGGGAATTACGAGCAGTACTTC. Translation: CASSVGGGNYEQYF. Using reference TRBV9 and TRBJ2-7 for the parts outside the CDR3, the full variable domain is DSGVTQTPKHLITATGQRVTLRCSPRSGDLSVYWYQQSLDQGLQFLIQYYNGEERAKGNILERFSAQQFPDLHSELNLSSLELGDSALYFCASSVGGGNYEQYFGPGTRLTVT.